The 27 T cell receptor beta chains below all came from one sample that was sequenced in a study of blood T cell repertoires in COVID-19. Sequencing used immunoSEQ multiplex PCR; TCRdb keeps in-frame clones, though not all of them. The data show around 450,000 clones, 75% to 90% seen once. Sequencing was performed on peripheral blood. The receptors come from a woman in her twenties or thirties with acute or convalescent COVID-19.

About this clone itself: The same CDR3 also results from other DNA sequences found in this sample. The chain links TRBV24-1 to TRBJ2-7, with 9 bases matching TRBD1. The junction had 3 bases not matched to a gene; V was cut back by 3 bases and J by 4 bases. The CDR3 is 14 amino acids. CDR1 and CDR2 (germline): KGHDR, SFDVKD. CDR3 sequence reads: CATSDPGQGYEQYF. Written as DNA, the CDR3 is TGTGCCACCAGTGATCCGGGACAGGGATACGAGCAGTACTTC.

This clone was found a few times. The rearrangement joins TRBV16 to TRBJ1-6; D is undetermined. The germline CDR1 and CDR2 sequences are KGHSY and FQNENV. CDR3 length: 14 residues. Trimming left V 1 base short and J 5 bases short, with 6 bases between. For the CDR3, the DNA is TGTGCCAGCAGCCAATACAGAAATAATTCACCCCTCCACTTT. Amino acids: CASSQYRNNSPLHF.

The chain joins TRBV9 to TRBJ2-5, with D perhaps matching TRBD2 (5 bases). The CDR3 sequence is 14 residues long. Germline CDR1 reads SGDLS; CDR2 reads YYNGEE. Trimming removed 5 bases from V and 5 bases from J, with 16 bases in between. The CDR3 loop is CASRPSGGEETQYF. CDR3 bases: TGTGCCAGCAGGCCCAGCGGTGGGGAGGAGACCCAGTACTTC.

The chain carries TRBV19 and TRBJ1-6, with a tentative D call TRBD1 (5 bases). The germline gives CDR1 LNHDA, CDR2 SQIVND (reference sequence). Trimming removed 7 bases from V and 0 bases from J, with 22 bases in between. CDR3 length equals 19 residues. The CDR3 nucleotides are TGTGCCAGTAAGACCGGACACAATCAATTCAGCTCCTATAATTCACCCCTCCACTTT. Translating it yields CASKTGHNQFSSYNSPLHF. The whole variable domain, filled in from reference TRBV19 and TRBJ1-6, reads DGGITQSPKYLFRKEGQNVTLSCEQNLNHDAMYWYRQDPGQGLRLIYYSQIVNDFQKGDIAEGYSVSREKKESFPLTVTSAQKNPTAFYLCASKTGHNQFSSYNSPLHFGNGTRLTVT.

The V call is TRBV27, the J call TRBJ2-2; the D is unclear. The germline V gene encodes CDR1 MNHEY and CDR2 SMNVEV (reference sequence). There are 15 residues in the CDR3. V shed 4 bases and J shed 6 bases, with 15 bases lying between them. DNA of the CDR3: TGTGCCAGCAGTTACAATAATCTTATTGCCGGGGAGCTGTTTTTT. This gives the protein CASSYNNLIAGELFF.

This clone has just one count. The V call is TRBV28, the J call TRBJ1-2, with D unclear. The V gene lost 5 bases and the J gene lost 3 bases, with 10 bases spanning the gap. The CDR3 loop spans 13 amino acids. Germline CDR1 reads MDHEN; CDR2 reads SYDVKM. CDR3 residues: CASSPPRYYGYTF. CDR3 nucleotide sequence: TGTGCCAGCAGTCCCCCGAGATACTATGGCTACACCTTC.

The genes are TRBV11-2 and TRBJ2-3, with 7 nucleotides matching TRBD1. CDR3 length: 14 amino acids. The germline CDR1 and CDR2 sequences are SGHAT and FQNNGV. Trimming cost V 5 bases and J 3 bases; bases outside gene matches: 5. The CDR3 sequence: CASSPDRFTDTQYF. The CDR3 region has the DNA TGTGCCAGCAGCCCGGACAGGTTTACAGATACGCAGTATTTT.

The chain links TRBV5-1 to TRBJ2-5; the match to TRBD2 covers 7 bases. V shed 0 bases and J 5 bases; nucleotides not matched to a gene: 10. There are 16 residues in the CDR3. Germline V gene data show CDR1 as SGHRS and CDR2 as YFSETQ. This CDR3 is CASSLVAGDASETQYF. For the CDR3, the DNA is TGCGCCAGCAGCTTGGTCGCGGGAGATGCCTCGGAGACCCAGTACTTC.

This chain joins TRBV27 and TRBJ2-7; D remains ambiguous. V lost 6 bases, J lost 10 bases, and 19 bases lay in between. Germline V gives CDR1 MNHEY, CDR2 SMNVEV (reference sequence). The CDR3 runs 13 residues. The CDR3 loop is CASSITGTRLQYF. Here the CDR3 DNA reads TGTGCCAGCAGCATAACGGGTACAAGGTTACAGTACTTC.

The CDR3 DNA reads TGCGCCAGCAGCCCACCGGGTGTGACTAATGAAAAACTGTTTTTT. The encoded protein is CASSPPGVTNEKLFF. The chain recombines TRBV4-1 with TRBJ1-4; unclear D gene. Germline CDR1 and CDR2: MGHRA and YSYEKL. The CDR3 length is 15 residues. Trimming removed 4 bases from V and 2 bases from J, with 11 bases in between.

CDR3 DNA: TGTGCCAGCAGCCAAGGGGCAGGGGTAGGTTCACCCCTCCACTTT. It yields the protein CASSQGAGVGSPLHF. This chain joins TRBV3-1 (or the pseudogene TRBV3-2) and TRBJ1-6; perhaps TRBD1 as D (6 bases). Germline lookup yields CDR1 LGHDT and CDR2 YNNKEL (reference sequence). The CDR3 extends over 15 amino acids. Trimming shortened V by 1 base and J by 9 bases, and 13 bases separated the two germline ends.

This chain connects TRBV9 to TRBJ2-3; 8 bases align to TRBD1. V was clipped by 3 bases and J by 1 base; unmatched bases: 4. Germline V CDR1 and CDR2: SGDLS, YYNGEE. This CDR3 has 15 amino acids. The CDR3 nucleotides are TGTGCCAGCAGCGAAAGGACAGGGCGCACAGATACGCAGTATTTT. Its protein is CASSERTGRTDTQYF. Complete variable domain (other parts from reference TRBV9 and TRBJ2-3): DSGVTQTPKHLITATGQRVTLRCSPRSGDLSVYWYQQSLDQGLQFLIQYYNGEERAKGNILERFSAQQFPDLHSELNLSSLELGDSALYFCASSERTGRTDTQYFGPGTRLTVL.

The rearrangement uses TRBV7-2 and TRBJ1-2; 9 bases map to TRBD1. CDR3 length: 16 amino acids. V trimming: 0 bases; J trimming: 4 bases; junction bases outside the gene matches: 6. Germline loops: CDR1 SGHTA, CDR2 FQGNSA. The CDR3 loop reads CASSLARDRVPYGYTF. The DNA of the CDR3 is TGTGCCAGCAGCTTAGCCCGGGACAGGGTACCCTATGGCTACACCTTC.

This chain connects TRBV4-1 to TRBJ1-2, with D possibly TRBD1 on 6 matching bases. Trimming stripped 4 bases from V and 8 bases from J, with 14 bases between. This CDR3 is built from 13 residues. Germline lookup yields CDR1 MGHRA and CDR2 YSYEKL. The CDR3 DNA follows: TGCGCCAGCAGCCCTGATGGACAGCCAGGCTACACCTTC. Translating gives CASSPDGQPGYTF.

The rearrangement uses TRBV19 and TRBJ1-2, with a weak D call TRBD1 (6 bases). The CDR3 covers 13 residues. Trimming removed 7 bases at V and 1 base at J, with 10 bases between. Germline V gene data show CDR1 as LNHDA and CDR2 as SQIVND (reference sequence). The CDR3 loop is CASKQGRNYGYTF. For the CDR3, the DNA is TGTGCCAGTAAACAGGGACGTAACTATGGCTACACCTTC. The variable domain in full, completed from reference TRBV19 and TRBJ1-2, reads DGGITQSPKYLFRKEGQNVTLSCEQNLNHDAMYWYRQDPGQGLRLIYYSQIVNDFQKGDIAEGYSVSREKKESFPLTVTSAQKNPTAFYLCASKQGRNYGYTFGSGTRLTVV.

The chain couples TRBV6-2 or TRBV6-3 to TRBJ1-2; TRBD1 is a possible D gene (5 bases). Germline CDR1 is MNHEY and CDR2 is SVGEGT. The V end was cut by 7 bases, the J end by 0 bases, with 15 bases between. CDR3 length: 15 amino acids. The CDR3 spells CASTPGGVANYGYTF. As DNA, the CDR3 is TGTGCCAGCACCCCCGGGGGGGTTGCTAACTATGGCTACACCTTC.

V usage is TRBV5-1 and J usage is TRBJ2-1; D may be TRBD1 (6 bases). Trimming took 4 bases from V and 4 from J, leaving 15 bases between them. This CDR3 has 15 amino acids. Per germline, CDR1 SGHRS and CDR2 YFSETQ. CDR3 in amino acids: CASSPSSGTYNEQFF. CDR3 in DNA: TGCGCCAGCAGCCCCTCCTCAGGGACATACAATGAGCAGTTCTTC.

The rearrangement uses TRBV7-3 and TRBJ2-1; 7 nucleotides agree with TRBD2. This CDR3 region has 16 residues. The germline gives CDR1 SGHTA, CDR2 FQGTGA. The junction had 10 bases not matched to a gene; V was cut back by 0 bases and J by 8 bases. The DNA for the CDR3 is TGTGCCAGCAGCTTAACCCCGTTTGGGAGGGCCGATGAGCAGTTCTTC. This gives the protein CASSLTPFGRADEQFF.

The chain combines TRBV5-1 with TRBJ2-2; TRBD1 is a possible D gene (6 bases). The V and J ends lost 4 bases and 6 bases respectively, with 10 bases between them. CDR1 SGHRS and CDR2 YFSETQ come from the germline V gene. The CDR3 has 13 amino acids. The CDR3 loop reads CASSQQGPGELFF. DNA of the CDR3: TGCGCCAGCAGCCAGCAGGGGCCCGGGGAGCTGTTTTTT.

The chain joins TRBV6-6 to TRBJ1-1, with 7 bases aligning to TRBD1. Trimming removed 1 base from V and 4 bases from J; junction bases left unmatched: 9. This CDR3 has 16 amino acids. CDR1 is MNHNY and CDR2 is SVGAGI in the germline V gene (reference sequence). The DNA of the CDR3 is TGTGCCAGCAGTTACTTGAGACAGGGCTCTTCCACTGAAGCTTTCTTT. This translates into CASSYLRQGSSTEAFF.

The chain carries TRBV6-5 and TRBJ2-7; maybe TRBD2 (6 bases). The CDR3 has 14 residues. The V and J ends lost 6 bases and 1 base respectively, with 13 bases between them. Germline values: CDR1 MNHEY, CDR2 SVGAGI. CDR3 nucleotides: TGTGCCAGCAGACGCGCCGCGGGATCCTACGAGCAGTACTTC. Translation gives CASRRAAGSYEQYF.

The chain combines TRBV5-1 with TRBJ2-4, with D tentatively TRBD2 (6 bases). The CDR3 length is 14 residues. Germline values: CDR1 SGHRS, CDR2 YFSETQ. Trimming pared 4 bases from V and 0 bases from J, leaving 8 bases between. CDR3 DNA sequence: TGCGCCAGCAGCGCGGGACTAGCCAAAAACATTCAGTACTTC. Its translation is CASSAGLAKNIQYF.

This clone was seen a single time. CDR3 coding DNA: TGTGCCACCAGTGATTCCCAAGAGGGCTACACCTTC. As protein: CATSDSQEGYTF. This chain connects TRBV24-1 to TRBJ1-2; D ambiguous. The CDR3 spans 12 residues. V gave up 2 bases and J gave up 8 bases, with 8 bases separating them. Germline values: CDR1 KGHDR, CDR2 SFDVKD.

This rearrangement joins TRBV6-2 or TRBV6-3 to TRBJ2-6; D is unclear. CDR1 is MNHEY, CDR2 SVGEGT, per germline. V lost 1 base, J lost 0 bases, and 7 bases lay in between. The CDR3 has 16 residues. The CDR3 region has the DNA TGTGCCAGCAGTTACTTCAGGAACTCTGGGGCCAACGTCCTGACTTTC. Its protein product is CASSYFRNSGANVLTF.

The V gene is TRBV2, the J gene TRBJ1-2; perhaps TRBD1 as D (5 bases). This CDR3 is 14 amino acids long. The V end was cut by 5 bases, the J end by 0 bases, with 10 bases between. CDR1 and CDR2 (germline): SNHLY, FYNNEI. The CDR3 sequence: CASSTHRTNYGYTF. CDR3 coding DNA: TGTGCCAGCAGTACGCACAGGACTAACTATGGCTACACCTTC.

The chain employs TRBV7-3 and TRBJ2-1, with 7 bases fitting TRBD2. Per the germline V gene, CDR1 is SGHTA and CDR2 is FQGTGA. The CDR3 length is 13 residues. With V trimmed by 3 bases and J by 7 bases, 3 bases remained unmatched. In DNA, the CDR3 is TGTGCCAGCAGCTTCCGGGGAGGGAATGAGCAGTTCTTC. Translating gives CASSFRGGNEQFF.

This clone appeared once. The chain has TRBV28 and TRBJ1-6; D is unclear. V lost 7 bases and J 1 base, leaving 11 bases between the germline ends. CDR3 length: 15 amino acids. The germline V gene has CDR1 MDHEN and CDR2 SYDVKM. In DNA, the CDR3 is TGTGCCAGCACGTCTCGGGGTTCCTATAATTCACCCCTCCACTTT. As protein: CASTSRGSYNSPLHF.